What follows describes a single TCR beta chain. Its antigen is undetermined. The data were obtained in a study of cytomegalovirus exposure and HLA in healthy donors. General study findings and limits: An analysis that was carried out later associated 15,000 to 20,000 TCR beta sequences with HLA alleles at 0.05 false discovery rate.

This PCR relied on a set of 60 Vbeta primers and 13 Jbeta primers. Profiled with immunoSEQ multiplex PCR; TCRdb holds only in-frame clones, not every one. The sample holds roughly 130,000 clones, more than 65% seen once. The sequence was collected from a man between 45 and 60 years old in good health and CMV-seronegative. The sequenced material came from PBMCs.

DNA for the CDR3: TGTGCCATCACCCCCCGTAGCGGGGGGTCGGATACGCAGTATTTT. Translating gives CAITPRSGGSDTQYF. The chain employs TRBV10-3 and TRBJ2-3, with 10 positions matching TRBD2. V was clipped by 7 bases and J by 6 bases; unmatched bases: 10. Germline CDR1 is ENHRY and CDR2 is SYGVKD. The CDR3 covers 15 residues.